This TCR beta chain was sequenced in a study of beta chain features in type 1 diabetes. Study-level results: Shorter TCRB CDR3s, moderately but significantly so, marked every one of the four CD4+ subsets in Type 1 diabetes patients.

Comment on this clone: Its antigen is currently unknown.

Expressed TCRB transcripts were sequenced after all isolated RNA was converted to cDNA. Using immunoSEQ multiplex PCR, the repertoire was profiled, and TCRdb retains in-frame clones only, with some absent. The repertoire includes around 150,000 clones, 10% of them detected once, and more than 0.4% sits in the top ten. Central memory, naive, regulatory and stem cell-like memory CD4+ cells were sorted by CD45RO/CCR7/CD25/CD127/CD95/CD27. CDR1 is SGHDT and CDR2 is YYEEEE in the germline V gene. The CDR3 is 13 residues long. Trimming stripped 5 bases from V and 2 bases from J, with 7 bases between. The sequence was obtained from a man younger than 45 with type 1 diabetes. Sample: central memory CD4+ T cells from blood. The V gene is TRBV5-6, the J gene TRBJ2-2; weak D call: TRBD2 (5 bases). The CDR3 DNA is TGTGCCAGCAGACTAGGAAACACCGGGGAGCTGTTTTTT. It is translated as CASRLGNTGELFF.